This T cell receptor (beta chain) was sequenced during a study of Ad26.COV2.S vaccination and SARS-CoV-2 variants. Germline loops: CDR1 MDHEN, CDR2 SYDVKM. This CDR3 is 12 amino acids long. V shed 3 bases and J shed 10 bases, with 10 bases lying between them. Some clones are missing from TCRdb's copy, which holds only in-frame ones; the method was immunoSEQ multiplex PCR. This sample has 350,000 to 500,000 clones, with roughly 89% found just once. The treatment here: about 20 received Ad26.COV2.S at low or high dose, single or two shots; about 5 received placebo; per-sample allocation not given. Repertoires come from day 63 after the first vaccine or placebo injection.

The chain couples TRBV28 to TRBJ2-1; possibly TRBD1 for D (6 bases). The clonotype comes from a person between 18 and 65 years old who received the Ad26.COV2.S COVID-19 vaccine or a placebo. The source material was peripheral blood, sampled in a trial of Ad26.COV2.S vaccine versus placebo. The CDR3 sequence is CASSLRGYEQFF. The DNA for the CDR3 is TGTGCCAGCAGTTTGAGGGGGTACGAGCAGTTCTTC. The full variable domain, completed using reference TRBV28 and TRBJ2-1, is DVKVTQSSRYLVKRTGEKVFLECVQDMDHENMFWYRQDPGLGLRLIYFSYDVKMKEKGDIPEGYSVSREKKERFSLILESASTNQTSMYLCASSLRGYEQFFGPGTRLTVL.